Given below is one T cell receptor beta chain in context. The CDR3 extends over 16 amino acids. V was shortened by 8 bases and J by 4 bases, with 21 bases between the two germline ends. In germline, CDR1 is MNHNY, CDR2 SVGAGI (reference sequence). The entry originates in a study of blood T cell repertoires in COVID-19. As for the study in general: Samples taken during acute and convalescent COVID-19 were collected in the United States, Italy and Spain. The cDNA or gDNA used as material had been derived from T cells, B-cell-depleted T cells, or PBMCs.

As processed by the authors: Counts of nucleated cells, estimated from reference gene primer amplification, were obtained. Libraries were prepared by immunoSEQ multiplex PCR; TCRdb keeps only in-frame clonotypes and omits some of them. The DNA was the basis for D and trimming; V, J and clone size are from that table. The sample yields some 110,000 clones, roughly four fifths seen once. The sample comprised peripheral blood. The TCR originated in a woman in her 70s with acute or convalescent COVID-19. The J gene is TRBJ1-3, the V gene TRBV6-6, with a weak D call TRBD1 (6 bases). In DNA form, the CDR3 reads TGTGCCAGCGGGGGCCAACAGGGAGTTGGAGGAAACACCATATATTTT. Protein sequence: CASGGQQGVGGNTIYF.